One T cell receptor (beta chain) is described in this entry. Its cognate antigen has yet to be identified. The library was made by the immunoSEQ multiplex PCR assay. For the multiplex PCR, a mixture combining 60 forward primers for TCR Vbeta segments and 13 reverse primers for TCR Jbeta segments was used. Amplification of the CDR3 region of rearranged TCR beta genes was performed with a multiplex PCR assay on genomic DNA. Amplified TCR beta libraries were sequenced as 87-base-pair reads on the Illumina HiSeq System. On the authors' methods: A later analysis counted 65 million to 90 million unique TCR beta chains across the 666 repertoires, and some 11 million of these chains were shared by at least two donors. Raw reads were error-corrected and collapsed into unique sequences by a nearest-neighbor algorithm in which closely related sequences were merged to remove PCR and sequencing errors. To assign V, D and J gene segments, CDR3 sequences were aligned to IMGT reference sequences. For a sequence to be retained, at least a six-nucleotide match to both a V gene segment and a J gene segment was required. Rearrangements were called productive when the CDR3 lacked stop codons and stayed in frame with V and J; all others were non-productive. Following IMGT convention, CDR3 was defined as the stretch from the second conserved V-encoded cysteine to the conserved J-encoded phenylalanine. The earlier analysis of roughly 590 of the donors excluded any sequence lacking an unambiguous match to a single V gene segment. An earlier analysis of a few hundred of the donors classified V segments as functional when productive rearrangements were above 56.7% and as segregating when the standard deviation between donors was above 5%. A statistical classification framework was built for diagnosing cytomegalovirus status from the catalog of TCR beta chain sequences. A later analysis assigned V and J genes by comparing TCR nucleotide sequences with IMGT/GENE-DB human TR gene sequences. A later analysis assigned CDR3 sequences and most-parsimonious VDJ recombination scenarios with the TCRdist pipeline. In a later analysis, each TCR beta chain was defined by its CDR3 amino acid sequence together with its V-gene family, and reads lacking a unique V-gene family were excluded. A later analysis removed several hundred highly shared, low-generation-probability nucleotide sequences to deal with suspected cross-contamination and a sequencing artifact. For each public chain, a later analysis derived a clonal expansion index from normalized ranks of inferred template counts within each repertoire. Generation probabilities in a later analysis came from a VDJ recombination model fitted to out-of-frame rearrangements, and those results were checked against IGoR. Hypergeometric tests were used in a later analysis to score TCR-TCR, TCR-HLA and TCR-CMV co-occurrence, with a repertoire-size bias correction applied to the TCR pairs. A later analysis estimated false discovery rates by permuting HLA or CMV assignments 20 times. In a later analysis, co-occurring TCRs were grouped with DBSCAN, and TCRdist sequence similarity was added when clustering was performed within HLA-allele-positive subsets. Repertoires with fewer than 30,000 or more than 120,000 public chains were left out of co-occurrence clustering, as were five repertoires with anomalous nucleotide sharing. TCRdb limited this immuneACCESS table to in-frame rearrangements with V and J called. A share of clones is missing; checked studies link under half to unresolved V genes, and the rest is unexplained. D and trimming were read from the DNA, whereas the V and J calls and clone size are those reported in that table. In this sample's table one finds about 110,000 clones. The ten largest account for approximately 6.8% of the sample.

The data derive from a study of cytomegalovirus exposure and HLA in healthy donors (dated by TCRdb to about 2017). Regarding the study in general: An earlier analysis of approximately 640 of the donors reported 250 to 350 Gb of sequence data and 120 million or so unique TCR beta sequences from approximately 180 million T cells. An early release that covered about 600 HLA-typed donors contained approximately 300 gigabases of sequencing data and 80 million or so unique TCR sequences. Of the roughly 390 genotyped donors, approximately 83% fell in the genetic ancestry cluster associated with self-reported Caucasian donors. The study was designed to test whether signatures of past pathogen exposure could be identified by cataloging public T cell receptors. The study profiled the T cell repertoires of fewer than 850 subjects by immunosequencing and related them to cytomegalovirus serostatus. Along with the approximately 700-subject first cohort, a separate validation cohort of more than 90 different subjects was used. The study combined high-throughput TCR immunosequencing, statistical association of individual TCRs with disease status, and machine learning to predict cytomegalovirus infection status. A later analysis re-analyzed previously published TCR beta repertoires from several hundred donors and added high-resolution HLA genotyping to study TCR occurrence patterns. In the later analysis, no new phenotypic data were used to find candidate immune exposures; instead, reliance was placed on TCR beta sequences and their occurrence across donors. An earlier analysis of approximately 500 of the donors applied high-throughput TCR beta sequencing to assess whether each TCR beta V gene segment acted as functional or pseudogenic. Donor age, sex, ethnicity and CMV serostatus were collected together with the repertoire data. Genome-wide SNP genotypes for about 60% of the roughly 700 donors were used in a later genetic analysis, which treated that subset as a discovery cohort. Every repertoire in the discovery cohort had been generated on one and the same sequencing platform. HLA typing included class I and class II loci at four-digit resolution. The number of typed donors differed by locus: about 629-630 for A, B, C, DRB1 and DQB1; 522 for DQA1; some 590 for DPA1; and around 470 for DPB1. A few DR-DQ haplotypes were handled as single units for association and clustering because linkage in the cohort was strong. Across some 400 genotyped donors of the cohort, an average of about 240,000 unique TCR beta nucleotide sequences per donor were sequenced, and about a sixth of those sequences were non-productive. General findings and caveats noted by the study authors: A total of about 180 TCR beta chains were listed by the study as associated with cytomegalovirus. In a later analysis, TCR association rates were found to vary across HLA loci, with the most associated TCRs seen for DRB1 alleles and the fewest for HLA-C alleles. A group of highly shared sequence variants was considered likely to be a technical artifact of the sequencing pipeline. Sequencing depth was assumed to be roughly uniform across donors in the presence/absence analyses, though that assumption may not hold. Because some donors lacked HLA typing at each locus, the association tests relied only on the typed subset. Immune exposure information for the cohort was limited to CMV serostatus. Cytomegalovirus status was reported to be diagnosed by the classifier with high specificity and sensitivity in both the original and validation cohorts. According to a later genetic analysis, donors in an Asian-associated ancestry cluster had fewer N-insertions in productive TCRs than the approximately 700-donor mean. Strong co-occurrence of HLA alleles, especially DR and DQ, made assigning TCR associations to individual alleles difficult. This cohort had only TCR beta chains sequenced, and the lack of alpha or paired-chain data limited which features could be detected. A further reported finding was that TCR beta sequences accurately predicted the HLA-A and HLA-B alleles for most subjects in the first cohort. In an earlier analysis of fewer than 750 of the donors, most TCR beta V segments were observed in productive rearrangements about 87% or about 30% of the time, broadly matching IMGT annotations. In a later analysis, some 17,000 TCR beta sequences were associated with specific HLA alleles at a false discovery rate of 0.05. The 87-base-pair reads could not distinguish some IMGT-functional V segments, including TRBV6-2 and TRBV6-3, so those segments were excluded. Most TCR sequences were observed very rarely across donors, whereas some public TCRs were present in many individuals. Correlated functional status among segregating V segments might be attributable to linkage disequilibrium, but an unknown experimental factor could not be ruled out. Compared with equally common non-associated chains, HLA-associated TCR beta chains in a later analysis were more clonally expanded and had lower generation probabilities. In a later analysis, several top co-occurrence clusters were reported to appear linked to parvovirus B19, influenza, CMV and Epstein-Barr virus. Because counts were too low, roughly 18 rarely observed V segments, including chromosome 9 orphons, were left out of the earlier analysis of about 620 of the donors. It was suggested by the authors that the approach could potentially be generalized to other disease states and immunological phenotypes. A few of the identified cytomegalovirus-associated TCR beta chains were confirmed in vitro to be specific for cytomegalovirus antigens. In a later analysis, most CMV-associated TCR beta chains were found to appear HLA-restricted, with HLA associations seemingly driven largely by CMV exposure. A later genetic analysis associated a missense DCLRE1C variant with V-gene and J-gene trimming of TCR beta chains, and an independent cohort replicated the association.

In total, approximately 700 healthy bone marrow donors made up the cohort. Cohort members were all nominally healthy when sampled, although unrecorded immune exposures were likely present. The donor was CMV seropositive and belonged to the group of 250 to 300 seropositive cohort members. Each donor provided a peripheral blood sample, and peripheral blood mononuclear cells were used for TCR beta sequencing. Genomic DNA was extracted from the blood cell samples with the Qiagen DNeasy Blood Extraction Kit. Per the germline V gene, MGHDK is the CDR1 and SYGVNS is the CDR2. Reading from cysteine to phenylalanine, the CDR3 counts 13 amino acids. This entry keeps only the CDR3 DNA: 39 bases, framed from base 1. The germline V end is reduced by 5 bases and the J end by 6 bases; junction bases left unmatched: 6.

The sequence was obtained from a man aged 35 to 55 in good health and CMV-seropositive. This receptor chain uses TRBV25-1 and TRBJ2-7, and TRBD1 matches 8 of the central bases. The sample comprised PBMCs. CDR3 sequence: CASSPWTGSEQYF. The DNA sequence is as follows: TGTGCCAGCAGTCCATGGACAGGGAGCGAGCAGTACTTC.